A single T cell receptor (beta chain) is shown here with its context. These data originate in a study of T-cell memory formation after mild COVID-19. In the study overall: TCR clusters largely stayed donor specific.

MiXCR, applied by TCRdb to the 5' RACE reads, yields one record per CDR3 protein. The table shows under 700,000 distinct CDR3 sequences, with 20% occurring only once. Trimming cost V 0 bases and J 5 bases, with 4 bases left between them. CDR3 length equals 12 residues. The sequenced sample consisted of PBMCs or a T cell subset sorted from them (not recorded which). The TCR was taken from an adult woman who had mild COVID-19 (a few samples of this study predate the infection). Cell type and time point are not known. The V call is TRBV12-3 or TRBV12-4, the J call TRBJ1-2; no definite D call. CDR3: CASSLAFYGYTF. Here the CDR3 DNA reads TGTGCCAGCAGTTTAGCTTTTTATGGCTACACCTTC.